Presented here are 5 T cell receptor beta chains from one specimen sequenced in a study of blood T cell repertoires in COVID-19. Sequencing used immunoSEQ multiplex PCR; TCRdb keeps in-frame clones, though not all of them. The table records over 200,000 clones, about nine tenths of them present only once. Sequencing was carried out using PBMCs or T cells enriched from blood (not recorded which). These receptors originate from a woman aged 40-49 years with acute COVID-19.

The chain employs TRBV25-1 and TRBJ1-6; 7 bases align to TRBD1. The V and J ends lost 4 bases and 7 bases, in that order; junction bases with no gene match: 7. The CDR3 has 15 residues. The germline gives CDR1 MGHDK, CDR2 SYGVNS. The CDR3 loop is CASSVSDRENSPLHF. As DNA, the CDR3 is TGTGCCAGCAGTGTGAGTGACAGGGAGAATTCACCCCTCCACTTT.

This chain connects TRBV7-2 to TRBJ1-2; possibly TRBD1 for D (6 bases). The CDR3 has 17 residues. V was shortened by 5 bases and J by 6 bases, with 25 bases between the two germline ends. Germline loops: CDR1 SGHTA, CDR2 FQGNSA. CDR3 DNA: TGTGCCAGCAGCCGCTGGGGCCATTGGGGGCAGGCCGATGGCTACACCTTC. The encoded protein is CASSRWGHWGQADGYTF.

The chain couples TRBV29-1 to TRBJ2-2, with 8 bases identical to TRBD1. Trimming cost V 4 bases and J 5 bases; bases outside gene matches: 9. Germline V gives CDR1 SQVTM, CDR2 ANQGSEA. The CDR3 spans 15 residues. The CDR3 coding sequence is TGCAGCGTTGCAATAGGACAGGGCGAAACCGGGGAGCTGTTTTTT. The encoded protein is CSVAIGQGETGELFF.

The V gene is TRBV4-1, the J gene TRBJ2-7, with 16 bases matching TRBD2. Germline V gene lookup returns CDR1 MGHRA and CDR2 YSYEKL. Trimming at V came to 2 bases and at J to 7 bases, leaving 5 bases not matched to a gene. CDR3 size: 16 residues. The CDR3: CASSQYGTSGGEEQYF. CDR3 DNA sequence: TGCGCCAGCAGCCAATACGGGACTAGCGGGGGGGAGGAGCAGTACTTC.

The chain employs TRBV19 and TRBJ2-2; TRBD1 is a possible D gene (6 bases). V dropped 5 bases and J dropped 2 bases, with 12 bases sitting between them. The CDR3 runs to 15 residues. In germline, CDR1 is LNHDA, CDR2 SQIVND (reference sequence). The chain's CDR3 is CASSDHRDNTGELFF. In nucleotides, the CDR3 is TGTGCCAGTAGTGACCACAGGGATAACACCGGGGAGCTGTTTTTT.